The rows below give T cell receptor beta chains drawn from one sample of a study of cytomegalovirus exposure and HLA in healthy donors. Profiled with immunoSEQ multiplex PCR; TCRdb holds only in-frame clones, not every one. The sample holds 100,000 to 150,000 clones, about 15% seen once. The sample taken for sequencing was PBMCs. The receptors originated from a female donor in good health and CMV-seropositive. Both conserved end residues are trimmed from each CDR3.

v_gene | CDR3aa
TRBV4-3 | ASSQGQGLGEQY
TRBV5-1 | ASSLELAGYNEQF
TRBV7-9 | ASSLGLAGGSETQY
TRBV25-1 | ASSEFRIVGGGRAEAF
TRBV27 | ASSSIGRGDEQF
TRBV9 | ASSVTANTEAF
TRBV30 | AWSVAGPYEQY
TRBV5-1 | ASSLAGYRNQPQH
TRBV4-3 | ASSQGLSGLNTEAF
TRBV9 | ASSPRTGNTGELF
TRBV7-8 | ASSSYLGGRGTEAF
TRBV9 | ASSAGMGVEGADTQY
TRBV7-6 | ASSLRGLPSGANVLT
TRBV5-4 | ASSLAPAGREAF
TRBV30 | AWSQGSLNYGYT
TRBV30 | AWSGLGAIYEQY
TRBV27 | ASSNSDTTYEQY
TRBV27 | ASSFVGVDYNEQF
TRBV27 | ASSLGASYNSPLH
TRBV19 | ASSTRDRGNYGYT
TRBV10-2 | ASSENRGGGELF
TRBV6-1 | ASSELAAGGPSDTQY
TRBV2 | ASSAVSGMSADTQY
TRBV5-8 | ASSKSYRDDQPQH
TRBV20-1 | SASGLNEQF
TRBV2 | ASSEGRGLTNTQY
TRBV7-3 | ASSPKLAGVSEQY
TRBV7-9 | ASSLGGDSGTFYEQY
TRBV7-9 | ASSPHLQAQQETQY
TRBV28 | ATHGWNYGYT
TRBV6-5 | ASSPGQVRETQY
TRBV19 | ASGIWGQGEPDTQY
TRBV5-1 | ASSWKGQGNYGYT
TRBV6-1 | ASSEWADTQY
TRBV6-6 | ASSLPGTKAYNEQF
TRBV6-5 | ASSPSRQGIEQY
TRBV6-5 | ASSEEPLGTEAF
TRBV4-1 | ASSQLTGGGGNTIY
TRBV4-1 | ASSQNRGRRGEQY
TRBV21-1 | ASGRPQTQY
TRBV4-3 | ASSQEGSSNEQF
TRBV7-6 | ASSLAGTAFYGYT
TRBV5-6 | ASSLVGGGTSEQY